A selection of T cell receptor beta chains follows, all from one sample in a study of T cell repertoires in cytomegalovirus infection. Their cognate antigens are unknown. Each CDR3 protein gets one entry after TCRdb re-called the reads with MiXCR. The sample contains about 900,000 distinct CDR3 sequences, roughly 30% of which appear only once. The sequenced sample was cultured CD8+ T cells from PBMCs, obtained from culture after CMV antigen stimulation. These receptors all stem from a human donor in good health (CMV status not recorded). Some clones in this sample may be carry-over from other donors' samples. CDR3s include the opening cysteine and the closing phenylalanine or tryptophan. The D gene is left open where the match is weak. Not every row has a clone size; where given, it reads once, few, many or a size class.

d_call: .
clone_size: .
j_call: TRBJ2-7
cdr3_length: 14
v_call: TRBV12-3/TRBV12-4
cdr3_nt: TGTGCCAGCAGCCCCAGAGGGATCTCCTACGAGCAGTACTTC
cdr3_aa: CASSPRGISYEQYF

d_call: TRBD1
clone_size: many
j_call: TRBJ1-1
cdr3_length: 15
v_call: TRBV7-2
cdr3_nt: TGTGCCAGCAGCTTACTCGACAGGGGGAACACTGAAGCTTTCTTT
cdr3_aa: CASSLLDRGNTEAFF

d_call: TRBD2
clone_size: many
j_call: TRBJ2-1
cdr3_length: 15
v_call: TRBV7-8
cdr3_nt: TGTGCCAGCAGCTTAGGCGGGGGGCCGAACAATGAGCAGTTCTTC
cdr3_aa: CASSLGGGPNNEQFF

d_call: .
clone_size: .
j_call: TRBJ2-5
cdr3_length: 15
v_call: TRBV7-3
cdr3_nt: TGTGCCAGCAGCTATTTCGGAGGACTCCAAGAGACCCAGTACTTC
cdr3_aa: CASSYFGGLQETQYF

d_call: .
clone_size: many
j_call: TRBJ1-1
cdr3_length: 15
v_call: TRBV7-2
cdr3_nt: TGTGCCAGCAGCTTAAATAAGGCGGAGAACACTGAAGCTTTCTTT
cdr3_aa: CASSLNKAENTEAFF

d_call: .
clone_size: few
j_call: TRBJ2-1
cdr3_length: 14
v_call: TRBV4-1
cdr3_nt: TGCGCCAGCAGCCAAGGGGGCCAGAACGATGAGCAGTTCTTC
cdr3_aa: CASSQGGQNDEQFF

d_call: TRBD2
clone_size: many
j_call: TRBJ2-7
cdr3_length: 16
v_call: TRBV7-6
cdr3_nt: TGTGCCAGCAGCCCGATTGGCGGGGGGCTTTCCTACGAGCAGTACTTC
cdr3_aa: CASSPIGGGLSYEQYF

d_call: TRBD1
clone_size: few
j_call: TRBJ1-6
cdr3_length: 16
v_call: TRBV7-9
cdr3_nt: TGTGCCAGCAGCTTACCCTCCGACAGGGTCAATTCACCCCTCCACTTT
cdr3_aa: CASSLPSDRVNSPLHF

d_call: .
clone_size: .
j_call: TRBJ2-2
cdr3_length: 16
v_call: TRBV12-3/TRBV12-4
cdr3_nt: TGTGCCAGCAGTTTAAGAGCCGTTACGAACACCGGGGAGCTGTTTTTT
cdr3_aa: CASSLRAVTNTGELFF

d_call: .
clone_size: .
j_call: TRBJ2-3
cdr3_length: 13
v_call: TRBV12-5
cdr3_nt: TGTGCTAGTGCCCAACGACCCACAGATACGCAGTATTTT
cdr3_aa: CASAQRPTDTQYF

d_call: .
clone_size: .
j_call: TRBJ1-1
cdr3_length: 14
v_call: TRBV4-1
cdr3_nt: TGCGCCAGCAGCCATTCACAGACTTACCCTGAAGCTTTCTTT
cdr3_aa: CASSHSQTYPEAFF

d_call: .
clone_size: .
j_call: TRBJ2-5
cdr3_length: 15
v_call: TRBV10-3
cdr3_nt: TGTGCCATCAGTAGTACCGGGACCGTACAAGAGACCCAGTACTTC
cdr3_aa: CAISSTGTVQETQYF

d_call: .
clone_size: .
j_call: TRBJ1-1
cdr3_length: 14
v_call: TRBV6-2/TRBV6-3
cdr3_nt: TGTGCCAGCAGTTTTCATGTCTTGAACACTGAAGCTTTCTTT
cdr3_aa: CASSFHVLNTEAFF

d_call: .
clone_size: .
j_call: TRBJ2-5
cdr3_length: 16
v_call: TRBV7-6
cdr3_nt: TGTGCCAGCAGCGATGAACCGTTTGGACTAACAGCTACCCAGTACTTC
cdr3_aa: CASSDEPFGLTATQYF

d_call: .
clone_size: .
j_call: TRBJ2-5
cdr3_length: 14
v_call: TRBV24-1
cdr3_nt: TGTGCCACCAGCCCGGGGTGGGACCAAGAGACCCAGTACTTC
cdr3_aa: CATSPGWDQETQYF

d_call: TRBD1
clone_size: .
j_call: TRBJ2-2
cdr3_length: 16
v_call: TRBV24-1
cdr3_nt: TGTGCCACCAGTGATTTAGGGGACAGGGTGAGCGGGGAGCTGTTTTTT
cdr3_aa: CATSDLGDRVSGELFF

d_call: TRBD2
clone_size: few
j_call: TRBJ2-1
cdr3_length: 14
v_call: TRBV7-6
cdr3_nt: TGTGCCAGCAGCCCAGCGGGGAAGGGAGGCGAGCAGTTCTTC
cdr3_aa: CASSPAGKGGEQFF

d_call: TRBD2
clone_size: .
j_call: TRBJ2-2
cdr3_length: 13
v_call: TRBV14
cdr3_nt: TGTGCCAGCAGCCTGGGACTAGCCGGGGAGCTGTTTTTT
cdr3_aa: CASSLGLAGELFF

d_call: .
clone_size: .
j_call: TRBJ2-1
cdr3_length: 16
v_call: TRBV20-1
cdr3_nt: TGCAGTGCTAGAGAGGAAGGGAGAGGTTCCTACAATGAGCAGTTCTTC
cdr3_aa: CSAREEGRGSYNEQFF

d_call: TRBD2
clone_size: many
j_call: TRBJ2-1
cdr3_length: 15
v_call: TRBV7-2
cdr3_nt: TGTGCCAGCAGCCCATCCGGGGGGGCCCACAATGAGCAGTTCTTC
cdr3_aa: CASSPSGGAHNEQFF

d_call: .
clone_size: .
j_call: TRBJ1-2
cdr3_length: 17
v_call: TRBV7-2
cdr3_nt: TGTGCCAGCAGCTCAAGTTGGACAGAAATGATCCTCTATGGCTACACCTTC
cdr3_aa: CASSSSWTEMILYGYTF

d_call: .
clone_size: .
j_call: TRBJ1-2
cdr3_length: 14
v_call: TRBV6-1
cdr3_nt: TGTGCCAGCAGTTACACGGCAGAGAACTATGGCTACACCTTC
cdr3_aa: CASSYTAENYGYTF

d_call: .
clone_size: few
j_call: TRBJ2-2
cdr3_length: 13
v_call: TRBV20-1
cdr3_nt: TGCAGTGCTAGAGGGGTCTTAACCGGGGAGCTGTTTTTT
cdr3_aa: CSARGVLTGELFF

d_call: .
clone_size: .
j_call: TRBJ2-1
cdr3_length: 15
v_call: TRBV12-5
cdr3_nt: TGTGCTAGTGGTTTTTACAGCACCTCCTACAATGAGCAGTTCTTC
cdr3_aa: CASGFYSTSYNEQFF

d_call: .
clone_size: .
j_call: TRBJ1-5
cdr3_length: 14
v_call: TRBV24-1
cdr3_nt: TGTGCCACCAGTAGGGAATATAGCAATCAGCCCCAGCATTTT
cdr3_aa: CATSREYSNQPQHF

d_call: TRBD2
clone_size: many
j_call: TRBJ2-7
cdr3_length: 15
v_call: TRBV6-1
cdr3_nt: TGTGCCAGCAGTGGGGGGGAGCGGGGGGTCTACGAGCAGTACTTC
cdr3_aa: CASSGGERGVYEQYF

d_call: .
clone_size: .
j_call: TRBJ2-5
cdr3_length: 15
v_call: TRBV7-3
cdr3_nt: TGTGCCAGCAGCTTCGCGGCGGGCCCCGTGGAGACCCAGTACTTC
cdr3_aa: CASSFAAGPVETQYF

d_call: .
clone_size: .
j_call: TRBJ1-4
cdr3_length: 14
v_call: TRBV12-3/TRBV12-4
cdr3_nt: TGTGCCAGCAGTCTGGACACTCTCGGGGAAAAACTGTTTTTT
cdr3_aa: CASSLDTLGEKLFF

d_call: TRBD2
clone_size: .
j_call: TRBJ2-7
cdr3_length: 16
v_call: TRBV3-1
cdr3_nt: TGTGCCAGCAGCCAAGATAGCAGCGGGGCGCCCCACGAGCAGTACTTC
cdr3_aa: CASSQDSSGAPHEQYF

d_call: .
clone_size: many
j_call: TRBJ2-6
cdr3_length: 14
v_call: TRBV7-8
cdr3_nt: TGTGCCGGGTCCGATGACTCTGGGGCCAACGTCCTGACTTTC
cdr3_aa: CAGSDDSGANVLTF

d_call: .
clone_size: many
j_call: TRBJ2-1
cdr3_length: 16
v_call: TRBV7-3
cdr3_nt: TGTGCCAGCAGCTTAATTTTGGGATTCCCCTACAATGAGCAGTTCTTC
cdr3_aa: CASSLILGFPYNEQFF

d_call: TRBD1
clone_size: .
j_call: TRBJ1-5
cdr3_length: 17
v_call: TRBV3-1
cdr3_nt: TGTGCCAGCAGCCACGGAAGGCCGGGACAGGCTTATCAGCCCCAGCATTTT
cdr3_aa: CASSHGRPGQAYQPQHF

d_call: .
clone_size: once
j_call: TRBJ1-1
cdr3_length: 14
v_call: TRBV5-6
cdr3_nt: TGTGCCAGCAGCTTGGAACAGGCGATCACTGAAGCTTTCTTT
cdr3_aa: CASSLEQAITEAFF

d_call: TRBD1
clone_size: once
j_call: TRBJ2-3
cdr3_length: 19
v_call: TRBV15
cdr3_nt: TGTGCCACCAGCAGAGATAGGGACAGTGGGGATTCTAGCACAGATACGCAGTATTTT
cdr3_aa: CATSRDRDSGDSSTDTQYF

d_call: .
clone_size: .
j_call: TRBJ1-1
cdr3_length: 13
v_call: TRBV19
cdr3_nt: TGTGCCAGTACCTCCGGACGTCTCTCTGAAGCTTTCTTT
cdr3_aa: CASTSGRLSEAFF

d_call: .
clone_size: few
j_call: TRBJ2-5
cdr3_length: 15
v_call: TRBV6-6
cdr3_nt: TGTGCCAGCAGCCAACGGCTGGGCCCGCAAGAGACCCAGTACTTC
cdr3_aa: CASSQRLGPQETQYF

d_call: .
clone_size: .
j_call: TRBJ1-1
cdr3_length: 13
v_call: TRBV27
cdr3_nt: TGTGCCAGCAGTTTATCAGGCCAGACTGAAGCTTTCTTT
cdr3_aa: CASSLSGQTEAFF

d_call: TRBD1
clone_size: many
j_call: TRBJ2-2
cdr3_length: 17
v_call: TRBV7-8
cdr3_nt: TGTGCCAGCAGCCCGACTTTGGGGACAGGGGCCACCGGGGAGCTGTTTTTT
cdr3_aa: CASSPTLGTGATGELFF

d_call: .
clone_size: .
j_call: TRBJ2-1
cdr3_length: 16
v_call: TRBV6-1
cdr3_nt: TGTGCCAGCAGTGAACGGGTCGGGAGCTCCTACAATGAGCAGTTCTTC
cdr3_aa: CASSERVGSSYNEQFF

d_call: TRBD1
clone_size: many
j_call: TRBJ2-1
cdr3_length: 15
v_call: TRBV7-8
cdr3_nt: TGTGCCAGCAGCTCCCCCGGGACAGGGTCCCCTGAGCAGTTCTTC
cdr3_aa: CASSSPGTGSPEQFF

d_call: .
clone_size: many
j_call: TRBJ2-5
cdr3_length: 14
v_call: TRBV7-2
cdr3_nt: TGTGCCAGCAGCCTGCCGGACCAGAGTAACACCCAGTACTTC
cdr3_aa: CASSLPDQSNTQYF

d_call: .
clone_size: many
j_call: TRBJ2-1
cdr3_length: 18
v_call: TRBV7-6
cdr3_nt: TGTGCCAGCAGCTTAGGAGCGGGGAGCAGGGGATCCTACAATGAGCAGTTCTTC
cdr3_aa: CASSLGAGSRGSYNEQFF

d_call: .
clone_size: .
j_call: TRBJ1-4
cdr3_length: 11
v_call: TRBV4-2
cdr3_nt: TGTGCCAGCACTGATACTGAAAAACTGTTTTTT
cdr3_aa: CASTDTEKLFF

d_call: .
clone_size: few
j_call: TRBJ2-1
cdr3_length: 15
v_call: TRBV2
cdr3_nt: TGTGCCAGCAGTGATCGCCCTGCAACCTACAATGAGCAGTTCTTC
cdr3_aa: CASSDRPATYNEQFF

d_call: .
clone_size: many
j_call: TRBJ2-1
cdr3_length: 15
v_call: TRBV12-5
cdr3_nt: TGTGCTAGTGTTACGGGACCTAGGAGGTACAATGAGCAGTTCTTC
cdr3_aa: CASVTGPRRYNEQFF

d_call: TRBD2
clone_size: .
j_call: TRBJ2-6
cdr3_length: 19
v_call: TRBV7-6
cdr3_nt: TGTGCCAGCAGCTTGCCCGTGACTAGCGGGCCCTCTGGGGCCAACGTCCTGACTTTC
cdr3_aa: CASSLPVTSGPSGANVLTF

d_call: .
clone_size: many
j_call: TRBJ1-1
cdr3_length: 15
v_call: TRBV7-9
cdr3_nt: TGTGCCAGCAGCATATGGTCGACGGAGAACACTGAAGCTTTCTTT
cdr3_aa: CASSIWSTENTEAFF

d_call: .
clone_size: .
j_call: TRBJ1-1
cdr3_length: 11
v_call: TRBV7-6
cdr3_nt: TGTGTCAGCAGCCCGGGGACACAAGCTTTCTTT
cdr3_aa: CVSSPGTQAFF

d_call: .
clone_size: few
j_call: TRBJ1-5
cdr3_length: 13
v_call: TRBV11-2
cdr3_nt: TGTGCCAGCAGCTTAGGTATGACCCAGGCCCAGCATTTT
cdr3_aa: CASSLGMTQAQHF